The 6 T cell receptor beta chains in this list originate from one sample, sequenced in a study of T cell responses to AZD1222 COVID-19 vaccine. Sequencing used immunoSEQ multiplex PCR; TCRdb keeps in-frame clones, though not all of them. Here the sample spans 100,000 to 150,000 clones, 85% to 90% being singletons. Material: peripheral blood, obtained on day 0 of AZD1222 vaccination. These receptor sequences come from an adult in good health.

The CDR3 DNA reads TGTGCCAGCAGCGTTAATCAAGCTGGGGCGGAAAAACTGTTTTTT. As protein: CASSVNQAGAEKLFF. J is TRBJ1-4 and V is TRBV7-2, with D perhaps TRBD1 (5 bases). Germline V gives CDR1 SGHTA, CDR2 FQGNSA. The CDR3 runs to 15 residues. Trimming stripped 5 bases from V and 8 bases from J, with 18 bases between.

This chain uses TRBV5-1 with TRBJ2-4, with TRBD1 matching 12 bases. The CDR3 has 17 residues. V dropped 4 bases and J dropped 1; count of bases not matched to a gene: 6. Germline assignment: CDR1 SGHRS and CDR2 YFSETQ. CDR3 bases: TGCGCCAGCAGCCGGGGACAGGGGGCCGGGGCCAAAAACATTCAGTACTTC. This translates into CASSRGQGAGAKNIQYF.

The CDR3 nucleotides are TGTGCCAGCAGTAACACGGGAGGAAGTGGTACGCAGTATTTT. Amino acid sequence: CASSNTGGSGTQYF. V gene TRBV6-2 or TRBV6-3 combines with J gene TRBJ2-3, with 7 bases that match TRBD2. Trimming at V came to 5 bases and at J to 8 bases, leaving 10 bases not matched to a gene. Germline lookup yields CDR1 MNHEY and CDR2 SVGEGT. The CDR3 consists of 14 residues.

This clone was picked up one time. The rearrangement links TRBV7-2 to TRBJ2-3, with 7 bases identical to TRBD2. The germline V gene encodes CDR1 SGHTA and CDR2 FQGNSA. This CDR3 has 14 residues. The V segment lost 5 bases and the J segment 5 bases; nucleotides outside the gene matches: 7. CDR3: CASSPGLVEDTQYF. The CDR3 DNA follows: TGTGCCAGCAGCCCCGGACTAGTGGAAGATACGCAGTATTTT.

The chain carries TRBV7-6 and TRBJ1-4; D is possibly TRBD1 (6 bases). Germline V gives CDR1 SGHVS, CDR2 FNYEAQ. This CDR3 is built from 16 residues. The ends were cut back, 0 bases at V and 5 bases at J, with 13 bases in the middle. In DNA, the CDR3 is TGTGCCAGCAGCTTAGCCGGGACAAGACAAAATGAAAAACTGTTTTTT. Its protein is CASSLAGTRQNEKLFF. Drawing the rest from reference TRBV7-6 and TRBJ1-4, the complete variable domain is GAGVSQSPRYKVTKRGQDVALRCDPISGHVSLYWYRQALGQGPEFLTYFNYEAQQDKSGLPNDRFSAERPEGSISTLTIQRTEQRDSAMYRCASSLAGTRQNEKLFFGSGTQLSVL.

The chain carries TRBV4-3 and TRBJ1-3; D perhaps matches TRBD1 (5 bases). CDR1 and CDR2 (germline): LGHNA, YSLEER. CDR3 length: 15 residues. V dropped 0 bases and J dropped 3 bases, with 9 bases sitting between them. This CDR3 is CASSQDGGDGNTIYF. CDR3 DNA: TGCGCCAGCAGCCAAGATGGGGGAGATGGAAACACCATATATTTT.